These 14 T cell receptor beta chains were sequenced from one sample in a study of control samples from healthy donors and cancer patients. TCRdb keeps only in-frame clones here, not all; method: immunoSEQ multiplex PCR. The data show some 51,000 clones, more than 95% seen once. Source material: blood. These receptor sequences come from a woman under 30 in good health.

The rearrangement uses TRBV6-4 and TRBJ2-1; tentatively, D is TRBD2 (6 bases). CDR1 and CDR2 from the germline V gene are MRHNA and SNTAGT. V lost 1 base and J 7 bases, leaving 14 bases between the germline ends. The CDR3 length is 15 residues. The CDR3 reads CASSDYSGAANEQFF. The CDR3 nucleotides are TGTGCCAGCAGTGACTATAGCGGTGCCGCTAATGAGCAGTTCTTC.

This CDR3 reads CASSVHLGRTGVEGQPQHF. CDR3 DNA sequence: TGTGCCAGCAGCGTACATCTAGGCCGGACAGGGGTAGAGGGGCAGCCCCAGCATTTT. The chain combines TRBV9 with TRBJ1-5, with 9 nucleotides matching TRBD1. With 1 base clipped from V and 7 bases from J, the junction kept 18 bases outside the gene matches. Germline CDR1 is SGDLS and CDR2 is YYNGEE. CDR3 size: 19 residues.

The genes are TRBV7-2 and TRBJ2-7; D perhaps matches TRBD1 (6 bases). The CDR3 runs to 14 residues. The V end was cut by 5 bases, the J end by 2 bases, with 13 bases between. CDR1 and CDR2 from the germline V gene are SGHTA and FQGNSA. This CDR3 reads CASSTTGTPYEQYF. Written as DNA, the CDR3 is TGTGCCAGCAGCACTACAGGGACCCCCTACGAGCAGTACTTC.

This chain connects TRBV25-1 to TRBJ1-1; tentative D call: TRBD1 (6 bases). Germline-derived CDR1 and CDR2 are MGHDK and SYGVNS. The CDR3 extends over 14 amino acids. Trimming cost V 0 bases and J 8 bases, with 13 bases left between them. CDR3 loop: CASSEYGGGREAFF. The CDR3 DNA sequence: TGTGCCAGCAGTGAATATGGTGGGGGGCGGGAAGCTTTCTTT. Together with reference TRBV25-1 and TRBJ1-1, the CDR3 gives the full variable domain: EADIYQTPRYLVIGTGKKITLECSQTMGHDKMYWYQQDPGMELHLIHYSYGVNSTEKGDLSSESTVSRIRTEHFPLTLESARPSHTSQYLCASSEYGGGREAFFGQGTRLTVV.

The CDR3 spells CASSLFRGEGYTF. The CDR3 DNA is TGTGCCAGCAGTTTATTTCGTGGGGAGGGCTACACCTTC. The gene calls are TRBV27 and TRBJ1-2; no clear D gene. This CDR3 spans 13 amino acids. Trimming took off 1 base at V and 8 bases at J, with 11 bases between the two ends. Germline lookup yields CDR1 MNHEY and CDR2 SMNVEV (reference sequence).

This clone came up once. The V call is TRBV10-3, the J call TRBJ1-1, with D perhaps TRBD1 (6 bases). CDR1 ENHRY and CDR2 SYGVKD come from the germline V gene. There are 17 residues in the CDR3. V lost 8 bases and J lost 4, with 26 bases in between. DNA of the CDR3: TGTGCCATCCGGACAGTGCCCAACCTAATGAGGGGCACTGAAGCTTTCTTT. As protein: CAIRTVPNLMRGTEAFF.

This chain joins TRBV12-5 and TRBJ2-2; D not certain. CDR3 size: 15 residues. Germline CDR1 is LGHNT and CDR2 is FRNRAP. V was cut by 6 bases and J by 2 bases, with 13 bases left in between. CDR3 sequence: CASGRTASNTGELFF. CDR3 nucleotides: TGTGCTAGTGGACGGACGGCTTCAAACACCGGGGAGCTGTTTTTT. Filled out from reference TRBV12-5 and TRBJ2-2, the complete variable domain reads DARVTQTPRHKVTEMGQEVTMRCQPILGHNTVFWYRQTMMQGLELLAYFRNRAPLDDSGMPKDRFSAEMPDATLATLKIQPSEPRDSAVYFCASGRTASNTGELFFGEGSRLTVL.

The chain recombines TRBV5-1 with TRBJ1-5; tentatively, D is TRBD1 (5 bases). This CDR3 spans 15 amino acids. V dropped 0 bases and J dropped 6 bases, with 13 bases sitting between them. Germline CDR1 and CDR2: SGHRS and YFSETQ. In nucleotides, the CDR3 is TGCGCCAGCAGCTTGGGAGGGGCAGGTGGTCAGCCCCAGCATTTT. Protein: CASSLGGAGGQPQHF.

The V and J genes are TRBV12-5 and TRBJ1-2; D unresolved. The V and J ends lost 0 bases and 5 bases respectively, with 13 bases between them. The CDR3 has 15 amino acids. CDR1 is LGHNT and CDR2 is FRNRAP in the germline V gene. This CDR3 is CASGLVGFGEYGYTF. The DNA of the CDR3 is TGTGCTAGTGGTTTGGTGGGCTTTGGAGAGTATGGCTACACCTTC.

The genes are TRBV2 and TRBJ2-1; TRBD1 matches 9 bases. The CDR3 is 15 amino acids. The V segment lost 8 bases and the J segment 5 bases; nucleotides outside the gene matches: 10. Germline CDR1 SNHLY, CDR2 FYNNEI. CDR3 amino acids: CASPPGQGLDNEQFF. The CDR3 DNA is TGTGCCAGCCCCCCCGGACAGGGGTTGGACAATGAGCAGTTCTTC. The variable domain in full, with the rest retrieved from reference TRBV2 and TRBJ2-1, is EPEVTQTPSHQVTQMGQEVILRCVPISNHLYFYWYRQILGQKVEFLVSFYNNEISEKSEIFDDQFSVERPDGSNFTLKIRSTKLEDSAMYFCASPPGQGLDNEQFFGPGTRLTVL.

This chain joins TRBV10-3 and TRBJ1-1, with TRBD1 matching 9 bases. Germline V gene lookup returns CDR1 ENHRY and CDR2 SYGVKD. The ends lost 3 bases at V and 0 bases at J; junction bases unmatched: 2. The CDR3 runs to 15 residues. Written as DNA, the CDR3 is TGTGCCATCAGTGAAGGGACAGGGATGAACACTGAAGCTTTCTTT. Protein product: CAISEGTGMNTEAFF.

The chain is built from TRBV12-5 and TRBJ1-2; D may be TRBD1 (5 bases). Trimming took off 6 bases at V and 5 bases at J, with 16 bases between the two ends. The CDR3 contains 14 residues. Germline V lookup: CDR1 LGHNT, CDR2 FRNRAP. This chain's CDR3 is CASGRGSTLYGYTF. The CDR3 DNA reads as TGTGCTAGTGGCCGGGGCAGCACTTTGTATGGCTACACCTTC.

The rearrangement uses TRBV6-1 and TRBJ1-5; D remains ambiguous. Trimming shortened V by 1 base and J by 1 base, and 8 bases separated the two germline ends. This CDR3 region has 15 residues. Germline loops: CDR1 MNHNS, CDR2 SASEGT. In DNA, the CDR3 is TGTGCCAGCAGTGAAGGACCTCGCAGCAATCAGCCCCAGCATTTT. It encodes CASSEGPRSNQPQHF.

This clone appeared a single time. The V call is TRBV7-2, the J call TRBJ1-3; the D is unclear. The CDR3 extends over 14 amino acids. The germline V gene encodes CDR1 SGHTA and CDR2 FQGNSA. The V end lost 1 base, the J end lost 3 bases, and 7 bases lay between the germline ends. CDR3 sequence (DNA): TGTGCCAGCAGCTTAGGCGGGAATGGAAACACCATATATTTT. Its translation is CASSLGGNGNTIYF.